This T cell receptor (beta chain) was retrieved from a study of T cell changes during pregnancy in multiple sclerosis. Sequencing was performed with immunoSEQ multiplex PCR; in TCRdb, only in-frame clones are kept and a portion is missing. Here the sample spans 45,000 or so clones, 95% to 97% being singletons. Germline trimming cut 2 bases from V and 1 base from J; bases unmatched to any gene: 1. This CDR3 comprises 14 residues. Germline CDR1 is MNHEY and CDR2 is SVGAGI. The chain carries TRBV6-5 and TRBJ1-1; 7 bases are a match to TRBD1. The sample here was peripheral blood, taken in the second trimester of pregnancy. The source of this sequence is a female donor with multiple sclerosis, enrolled in a pregnancy study. The CDR3 protein is CASSYRGPNTEAFF. For the CDR3, the DNA is TGTGCCAGCAGTTACAGGGGGCCGAACACTGAAGCTTTCTTT.